This TCR beta chain derives from a study of T cell responses to AZD1222 COVID-19 vaccine. Findings and limits, study-wide: Donor demographics were predominantly white British with a female majority; clonal diversity may be underestimated.

Comments on this clone: The antigen remains undetermined.

The data were produced by immunoSEQ multiplex PCR, yet TCRdb's version contains in-frame clones alone and is incomplete. The sample lists 150,000 to 200,000 clones, 75% to 90% occurring once. Germline CDR1 is MNHEY and CDR2 is SVGAGI. This CDR3 comprises 15 residues. V lost 3 bases and J lost 6; bases outside the gene matches: 8. The chain is built from TRBV6-5 and TRBJ1-2; 9 bases line up with TRBD1. The source of this sequence is an adult in good health. The specimen was peripheral blood, collected on day 0 of AZD1222 vaccination. DNA for the CDR3: TGTGCCAGCAGTTATACGGGACAGGGATTACATGGCTACACCTTC. Amino acid sequence: CASSYTGQGLHGYTF.